The 2 T cell receptor beta chains below all came from one sample that was sequenced in a study of T cell responses to AZD1222 COVID-19 vaccine. This table comes from immunoSEQ multiplex PCR, and its TCRdb copy is limited to in-frame clones, with some not included. The sample yields 100,000 to 150,000 clones, 88% seen once. The sequenced sample was peripheral blood, obtained on day 0 of AZD1222 vaccination. The receptors were gathered from an adult in good health.

The chain links TRBV19 to TRBJ1-5; no definite D call. Germline V gives CDR1 LNHDA, CDR2 SQIVND (reference sequence). Between the trimmed V and J ends, which lost 6 bases and 2 bases, there was a span of 17 bases. The length of the CDR3 is 16 residues. The CDR3 here is CASSDTTGFGNQPQHF. As DNA, the CDR3 is TGTGCCAGTAGCGATACGACGGGATTTGGCAATCAGCCCCAGCATTTT. The whole variable domain, filled in from reference TRBV19 and TRBJ1-5, reads DGGITQSPKYLFRKEGQNVTLSCEQNLNHDAMYWYRQDPGQGLRLIYYSQIVNDFQKGDIAEGYSVSREKKESFPLTVTSAQKNPTAFYLCASSDTTGFGNQPQHFGDGTRLSIL.

The J gene is TRBJ1-2, the V gene TRBV18; no clear D gene. V lost 4 bases and J lost 0, with 6 bases in between. Germline lookup yields CDR1 KGHSH and CDR2 LQKENI. The CDR3 covers 13 residues. The CDR3 nucleotides are TGTGCCAGCTCACTGGGTCCTAACTATGGCTACACCTTC. Translation gives CASSLGPNYGYTF. Based on the CDR3 plus reference TRBV18 and TRBJ1-2, the full variable domain is NAGVMQNPRHLVRRRGQEARLRCSPMKGHSHVYWYRQLPEEGLKFMVYLQKENIIDESGMPKERFSAEFPKEGPSILRIQQVVRGDSAAYFCASSLGPNYGYTFGSGTRLTVV.